A single T cell receptor (beta chain) is shown here with its context. The data originate from a study of blood T cell repertoires in COVID-19. Study-wide context: The United States, Italy and Spain provided the acute and convalescent COVID-19 samples.

Germline V gene lookup returns CDR1 SGHAT and CDR2 FQNNGV. This CDR3 contains 12 residues. Unmatched junction bases numbered 5, after V lost 6 bases and J lost 7 bases. The table came from immunoSEQ multiplex PCR; TCRdb's copy has only in-frame clones and leaves some out. Of 150,000 to 200,000 clones listed, roughly 84% were seen once; the top ten hold 1.5% to 1.9%. V usage is TRBV11-2 and J usage is TRBJ1-1, with 7 bases that match TRBD1. Input material: peripheral blood. This receptor was identified in a human donor in a cohort sampled during active COVID-19. In nucleotides, the CDR3 is TGTGCCAGCAGTCACGGACAGGTTGAAGCTTTCTTT. Residues: CASSHGQVEAFF.